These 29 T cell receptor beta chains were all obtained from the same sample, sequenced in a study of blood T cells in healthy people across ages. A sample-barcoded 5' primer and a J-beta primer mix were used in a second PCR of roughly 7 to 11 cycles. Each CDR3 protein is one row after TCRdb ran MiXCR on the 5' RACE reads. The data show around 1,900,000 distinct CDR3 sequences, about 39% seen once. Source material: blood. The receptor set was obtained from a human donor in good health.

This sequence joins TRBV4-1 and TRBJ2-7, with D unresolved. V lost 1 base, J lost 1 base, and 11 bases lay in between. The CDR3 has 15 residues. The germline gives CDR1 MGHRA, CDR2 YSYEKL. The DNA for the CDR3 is TGCGCCAGCAGCCAAGTCGCCAGCTTATCCTACGAGCAGTACTTC. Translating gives CASSQVASLSYEQYF.

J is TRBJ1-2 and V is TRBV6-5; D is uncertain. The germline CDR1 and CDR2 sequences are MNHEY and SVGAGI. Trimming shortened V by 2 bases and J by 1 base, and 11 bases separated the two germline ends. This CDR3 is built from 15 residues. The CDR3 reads CASSYGQANNYGYTF. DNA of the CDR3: TGTGCCAGCAGTTACGGGCAGGCAAATAACTATGGCTACACCTTC.

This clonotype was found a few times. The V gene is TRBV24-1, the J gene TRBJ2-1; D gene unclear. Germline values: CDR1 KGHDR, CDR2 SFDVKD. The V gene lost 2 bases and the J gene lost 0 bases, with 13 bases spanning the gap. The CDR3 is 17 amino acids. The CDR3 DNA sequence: TGTGCCACCAGTGATTCTCTTATCGGTCACTCCTACAATGAGCAGTTCTTC. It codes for CATSDSLIGHSYNEQFF.

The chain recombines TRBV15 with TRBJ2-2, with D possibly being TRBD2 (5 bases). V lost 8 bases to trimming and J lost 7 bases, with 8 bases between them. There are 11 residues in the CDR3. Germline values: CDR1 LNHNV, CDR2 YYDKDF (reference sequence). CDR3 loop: CATYEGGELFF. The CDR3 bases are TGTGCCACCTACGAGGGCGGGGAGCTGTTTTTT.

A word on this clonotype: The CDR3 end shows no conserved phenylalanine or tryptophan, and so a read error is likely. In nucleotides, the CDR3 is TGTGCCAGCAGTTTATTTAGCGGGGGCACATACAATGAGCAGTTCTTA. It translates to CASSLFSGGTYNEQFL. V usage is TRBV28 and J usage is TRBJ2-1; 9 positions match TRBD2. This CDR3 contains 16 residues. Germline V gene sequence: CDR1 MDHEN, CDR2 SYDVKM. Trimming took 1 base from V and 4 from J; bases not matched to a gene: 5.

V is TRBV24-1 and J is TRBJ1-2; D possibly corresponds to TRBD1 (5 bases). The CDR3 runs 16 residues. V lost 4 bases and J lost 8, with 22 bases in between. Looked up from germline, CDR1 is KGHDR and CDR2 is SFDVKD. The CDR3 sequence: CATSEPGTLHNRGYTF. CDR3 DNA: TGTGCCACCAGTGAACCCGGGACCCTACATAATCGCGGCTACACCTTC.

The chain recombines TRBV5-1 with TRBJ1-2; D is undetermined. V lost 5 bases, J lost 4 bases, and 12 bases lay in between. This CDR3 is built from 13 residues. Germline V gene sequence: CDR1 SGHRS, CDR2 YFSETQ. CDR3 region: CASSFDKTYGYTF. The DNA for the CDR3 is TGCGCCAGCAGTTTCGACAAGACCTATGGCTACACCTTC.

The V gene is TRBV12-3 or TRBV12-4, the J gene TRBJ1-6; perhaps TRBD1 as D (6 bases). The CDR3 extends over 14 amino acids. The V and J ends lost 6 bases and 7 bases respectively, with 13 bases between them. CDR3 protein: CASRRQVLNSPLHF. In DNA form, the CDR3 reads TGTGCCAGCAGAAGACAGGTACTGAATTCACCCCTCCACTTT.

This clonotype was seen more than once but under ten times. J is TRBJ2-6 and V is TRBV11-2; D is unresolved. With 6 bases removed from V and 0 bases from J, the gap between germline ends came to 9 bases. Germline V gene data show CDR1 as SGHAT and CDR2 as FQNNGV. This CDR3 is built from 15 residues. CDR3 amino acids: CASSRSSSGANVLTF. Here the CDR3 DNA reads TGTGCCAGCAGTAGGAGTTCCTCTGGGGCCAACGTCCTGACTTTC. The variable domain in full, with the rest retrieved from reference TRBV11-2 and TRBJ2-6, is EAGVAQSPRYKIIEKRQSVAFWCNPISGHATLYWYQQILGQGPKLLIQFQNNGVVDDSQLPKDRFSAERLKGVDSTLKIQPAKLEDSAVYLCASSRSSSGANVLTFGAGSRLTVL.

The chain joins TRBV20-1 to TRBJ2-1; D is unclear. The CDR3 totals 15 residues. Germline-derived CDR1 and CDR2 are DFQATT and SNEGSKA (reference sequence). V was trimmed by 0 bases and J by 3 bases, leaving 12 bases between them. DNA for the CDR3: TGCAGTGCTAGAGATGGCAGTTCCTTCTACAATGAGCAGTTCTTC. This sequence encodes CSARDGSSFYNEQFF.

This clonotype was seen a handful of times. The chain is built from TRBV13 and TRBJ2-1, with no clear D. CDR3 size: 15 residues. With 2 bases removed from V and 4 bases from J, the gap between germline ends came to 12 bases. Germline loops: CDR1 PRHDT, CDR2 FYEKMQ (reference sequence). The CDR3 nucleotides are TGTGCCAGCAGCTTAAGGCAGGCACCTTACAATGAGCAGTTCTTC. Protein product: CASSLRQAPYNEQFF.

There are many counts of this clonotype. CDR3 DNA: TGTGCCAGCAGTTACATCTGGGGAAAGCCCTCCTATAATTCACCCCTCCACTTT. Translated: CASSYIWGKPSYNSPLHF. The gene calls are TRBV6-5 and TRBJ1-6; D remains unclear. From germline, CDR1 is MNHEY and CDR2 SVGAGI. This CDR3 region has 18 residues. V gave up 2 bases and J gave up 0 bases, with 14 bases separating them.

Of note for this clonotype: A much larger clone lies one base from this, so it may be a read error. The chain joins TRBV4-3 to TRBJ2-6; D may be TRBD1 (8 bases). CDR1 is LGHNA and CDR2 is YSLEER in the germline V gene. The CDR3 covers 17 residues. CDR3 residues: CASSSTQGGTGANVQTF. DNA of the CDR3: TGCGCCAGCAGCAGCACACAGGGGGGGACTGGGGCCAACGTCCAGACTTTC.

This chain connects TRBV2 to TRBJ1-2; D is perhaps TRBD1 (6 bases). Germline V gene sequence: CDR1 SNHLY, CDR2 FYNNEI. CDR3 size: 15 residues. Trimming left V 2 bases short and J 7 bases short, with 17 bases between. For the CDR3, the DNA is TGTGCCAGCAGTGAAATCGCCCGGACAGTGTTTGGCTACACCTTC. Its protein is CASSEIARTVFGYTF. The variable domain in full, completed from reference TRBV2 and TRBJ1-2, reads EPEVTQTPSHQVTQMGQEVILRCVPISNHLYFYWYRQILGQKVEFLVSFYNNEISEKSEIFDDQFSVERPDGSNFTLKIRSTKLEDSAMYFCASSEIARTVFGYTFGSGTRLTVV.

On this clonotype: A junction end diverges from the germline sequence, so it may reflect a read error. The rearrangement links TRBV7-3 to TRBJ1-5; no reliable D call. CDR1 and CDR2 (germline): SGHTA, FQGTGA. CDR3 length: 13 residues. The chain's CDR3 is CVSSLDGNQPQHF. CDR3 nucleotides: TGTGTCAGCAGCTTAGATGGTAATCAGCCCCAGCATTTT.

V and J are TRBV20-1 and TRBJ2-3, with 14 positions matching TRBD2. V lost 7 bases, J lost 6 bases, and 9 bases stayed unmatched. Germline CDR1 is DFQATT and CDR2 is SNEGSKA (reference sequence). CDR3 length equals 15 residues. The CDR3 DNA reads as TGCAGTGTCCGAGGACTAGCGGGGGGATGGGATACGCAGTATTTT. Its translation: CSVRGLAGGWDTQYF.

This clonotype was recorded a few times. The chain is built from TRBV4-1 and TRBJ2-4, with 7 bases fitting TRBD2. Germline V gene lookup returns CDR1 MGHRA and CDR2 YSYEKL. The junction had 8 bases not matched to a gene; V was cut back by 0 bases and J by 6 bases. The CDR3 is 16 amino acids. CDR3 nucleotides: TGCGCCAGCAGCCAAGACGTAGGGAGGGAGCGAAACATTCAGTACTTC. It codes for CASSQDVGRERNIQYF.

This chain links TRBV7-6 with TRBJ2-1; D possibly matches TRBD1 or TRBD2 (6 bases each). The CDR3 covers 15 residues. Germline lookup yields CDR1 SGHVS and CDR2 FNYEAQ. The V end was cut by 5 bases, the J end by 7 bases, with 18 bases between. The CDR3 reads CASSPEGGRGNEQFF. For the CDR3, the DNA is TGTGCCAGCAGCCCCGAGGGGGGCCGGGGAAATGAGCAGTTCTTC. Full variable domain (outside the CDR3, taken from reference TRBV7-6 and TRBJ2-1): GAGVSQSPRYKVTKRGQDVALRCDPISGHVSLYWYRQALGQGPEFLTYFNYEAQQDKSGLPNDRFSAERPEGSISTLTIQRTEQRDSAMYRCASSPEGGRGNEQFFGPGTRLTVL.

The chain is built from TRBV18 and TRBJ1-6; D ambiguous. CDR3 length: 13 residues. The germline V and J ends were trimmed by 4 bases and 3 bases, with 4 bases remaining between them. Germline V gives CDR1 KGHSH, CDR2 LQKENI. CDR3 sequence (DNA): TGTGCCAGCTCACACAACTATAATTCACCCCTCCACTTT. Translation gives CASSHNYNSPLHF.

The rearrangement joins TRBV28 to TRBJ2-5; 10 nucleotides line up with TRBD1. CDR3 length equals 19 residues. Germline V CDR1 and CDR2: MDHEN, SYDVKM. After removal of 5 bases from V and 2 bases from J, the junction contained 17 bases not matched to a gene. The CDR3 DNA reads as TGTGCCAGCAGTAAACCGGGACAGGGGCCAGATCGTGGTCAAGAGACCCAGTACTTC. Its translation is CASSKPGQGPDRGQETQYF.

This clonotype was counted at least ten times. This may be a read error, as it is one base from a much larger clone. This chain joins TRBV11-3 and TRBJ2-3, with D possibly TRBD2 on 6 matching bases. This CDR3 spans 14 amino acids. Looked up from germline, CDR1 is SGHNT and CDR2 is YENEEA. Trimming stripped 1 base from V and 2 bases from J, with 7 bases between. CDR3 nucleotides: TGTGCCAGCAGCTTAGCGGGGGACACAGATACGCAGTATTTT. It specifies CASSLAGDTDTQYF.

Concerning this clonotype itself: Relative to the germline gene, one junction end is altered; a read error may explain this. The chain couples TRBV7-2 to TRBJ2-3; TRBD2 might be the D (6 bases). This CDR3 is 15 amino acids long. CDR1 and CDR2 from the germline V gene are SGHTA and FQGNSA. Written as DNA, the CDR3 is TGTGCCAGCAGCTTAGCGGGGGGAGGAACAGATACGAAGTATTTT. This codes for CASSLAGGGTDTKYF.

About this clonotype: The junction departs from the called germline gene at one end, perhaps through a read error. This CDR3 is CAGSYYYKTGRTEAFF. CDR3 nucleotides: TGTGCCGGCAGTTATTATTATAAAACAGGGAGGACTGAAGCTTTCTTT. The chain joins TRBV6-2 or TRBV6-3 to TRBJ1-1, with TRBD1 as a possible D gene (6 bases). The CDR3 is 16 amino acids. Germline lookup yields CDR1 MNHEY and CDR2 SVGEGT.

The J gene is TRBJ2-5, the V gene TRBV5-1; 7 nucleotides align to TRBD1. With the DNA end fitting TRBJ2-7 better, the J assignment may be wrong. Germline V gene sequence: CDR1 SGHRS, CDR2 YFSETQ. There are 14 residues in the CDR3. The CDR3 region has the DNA TGCGCCAGCAGCGCTACAGGGGTTCTCGGCGAGCAGTACTTC. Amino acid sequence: CASSATGVLGEQYF.

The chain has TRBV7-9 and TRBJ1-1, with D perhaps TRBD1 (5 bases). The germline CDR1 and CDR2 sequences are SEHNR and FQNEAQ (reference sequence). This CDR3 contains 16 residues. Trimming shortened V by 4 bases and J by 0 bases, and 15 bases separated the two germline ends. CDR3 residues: CASSSRDGLMNTEAFF. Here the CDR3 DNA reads TGTGCCAGCAGCTCCCGGGACGGACTCATGAACACTGAAGCTTTCTTT.

The CDR3 coding sequence is TGTGCCAGCAGTGAAGAGGGGTTCATGAACACTGAAGCTTTCTTT. The encoded protein is CASSEEGFMNTEAFF. The rearrangement joins TRBV6-1 to TRBJ1-1; a possible D gene is TRBD1 (5 bases). V lost 1 base to trimming and J lost 0 bases, with 9 bases between them. The germline gives CDR1 MNHNS, CDR2 SASEGT. This CDR3 comprises 15 residues.

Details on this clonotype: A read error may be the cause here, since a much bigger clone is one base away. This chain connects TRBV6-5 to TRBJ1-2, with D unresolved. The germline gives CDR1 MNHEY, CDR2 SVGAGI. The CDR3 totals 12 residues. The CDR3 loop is CASRESEYGSTF. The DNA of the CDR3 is TGTGCCAGCAGAGAATCAGAGTATGGCTCCACCTTC.

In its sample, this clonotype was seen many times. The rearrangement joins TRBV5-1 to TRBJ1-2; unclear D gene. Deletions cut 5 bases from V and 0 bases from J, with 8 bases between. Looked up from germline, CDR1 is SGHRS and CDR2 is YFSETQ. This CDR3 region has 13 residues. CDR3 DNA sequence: TGCGCCAGCAGTGACGGATCTAACTATGGCTACACCTTC. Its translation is CASSDGSNYGYTF.

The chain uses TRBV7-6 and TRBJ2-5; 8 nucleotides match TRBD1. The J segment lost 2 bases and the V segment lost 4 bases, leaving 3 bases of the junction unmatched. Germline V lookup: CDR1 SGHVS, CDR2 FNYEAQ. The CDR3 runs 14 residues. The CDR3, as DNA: TGTGCCAGCAGCTACAGGGGGAATCAAGAGACCCAGTACTTC. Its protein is CASSYRGNQETQYF.